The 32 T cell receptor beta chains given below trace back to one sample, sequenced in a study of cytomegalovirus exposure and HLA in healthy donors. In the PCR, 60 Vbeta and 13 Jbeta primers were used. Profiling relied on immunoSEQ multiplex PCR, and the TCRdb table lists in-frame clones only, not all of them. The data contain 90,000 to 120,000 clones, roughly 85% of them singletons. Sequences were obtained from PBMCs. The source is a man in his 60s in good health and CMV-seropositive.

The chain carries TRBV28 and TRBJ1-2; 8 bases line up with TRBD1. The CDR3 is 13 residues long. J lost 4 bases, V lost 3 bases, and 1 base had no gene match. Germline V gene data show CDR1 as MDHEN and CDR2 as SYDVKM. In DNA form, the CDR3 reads TGTGCCAGCAGTTTGGGACAGGTCTATGGCTACACCTTC. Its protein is CASSLGQVYGYTF.

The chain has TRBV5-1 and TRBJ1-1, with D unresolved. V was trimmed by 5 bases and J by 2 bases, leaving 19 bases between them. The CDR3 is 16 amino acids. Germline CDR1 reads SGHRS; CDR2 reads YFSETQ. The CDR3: CASRRPFLEGNTEAFF. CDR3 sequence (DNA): TGCGCCAGCAGACGGCCTTTTCTGGAGGGAAACACTGAAGCTTTCTTT.

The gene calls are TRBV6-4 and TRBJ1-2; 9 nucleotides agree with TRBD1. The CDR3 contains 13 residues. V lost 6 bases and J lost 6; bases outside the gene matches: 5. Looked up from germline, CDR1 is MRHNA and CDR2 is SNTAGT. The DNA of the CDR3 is TGTGCCAGCAGGACGGACAGGGGTGATGGCTACACCTTC. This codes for CASRTDRGDGYTF.

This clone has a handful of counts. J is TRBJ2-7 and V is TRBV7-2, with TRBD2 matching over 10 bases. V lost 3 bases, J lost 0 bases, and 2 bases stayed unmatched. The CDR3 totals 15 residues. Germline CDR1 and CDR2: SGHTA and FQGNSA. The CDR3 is CASSFSGGSSYEQYF. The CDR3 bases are TGTGCCAGCAGCTTTAGCGGGGGGAGCTCCTACGAGCAGTACTTC.

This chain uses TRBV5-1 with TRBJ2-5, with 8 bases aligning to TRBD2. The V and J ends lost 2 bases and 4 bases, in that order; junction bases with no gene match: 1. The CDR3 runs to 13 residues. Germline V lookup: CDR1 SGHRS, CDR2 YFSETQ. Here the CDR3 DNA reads TGCGCCAGCAGCTTCGCGGGGGGAGAGACCCAGTACTTC. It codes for CASSFAGGETQYF.

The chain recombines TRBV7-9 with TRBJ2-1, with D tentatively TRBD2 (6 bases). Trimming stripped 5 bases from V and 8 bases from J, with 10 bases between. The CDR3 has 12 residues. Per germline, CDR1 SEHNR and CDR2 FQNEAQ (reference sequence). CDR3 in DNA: TGTGCCAGCAGCCCAAGGGACTATGAGCAGTTCTTC. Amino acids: CASSPRDYEQFF.

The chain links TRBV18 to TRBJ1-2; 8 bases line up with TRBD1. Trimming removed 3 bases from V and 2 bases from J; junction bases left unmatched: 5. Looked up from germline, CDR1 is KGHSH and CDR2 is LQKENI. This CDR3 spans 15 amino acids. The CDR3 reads CASSPQGAANYGYTF. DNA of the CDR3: TGTGCCAGCTCACCGCAGGGGGCAGCGAACTATGGCTACACCTTC.

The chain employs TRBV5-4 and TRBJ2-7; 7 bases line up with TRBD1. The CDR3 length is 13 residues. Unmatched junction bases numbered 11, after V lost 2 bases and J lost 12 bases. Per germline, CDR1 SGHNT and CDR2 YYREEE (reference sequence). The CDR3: CASSLDRDPLGYF. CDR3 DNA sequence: TGTGCCAGCAGCTTAGACAGGGACCCGTTGGGGTACTTC. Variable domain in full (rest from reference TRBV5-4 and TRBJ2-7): ETGVTQSPTHLIKTRGQQVTLRCSSQSGHNTVSWYQQALGQGPQFIFQYYREEENGRGNFPPRFSGLQFPNYSSELNVNALELDDSALYLCASSLDRDPLGYFGPGTRLTVT.

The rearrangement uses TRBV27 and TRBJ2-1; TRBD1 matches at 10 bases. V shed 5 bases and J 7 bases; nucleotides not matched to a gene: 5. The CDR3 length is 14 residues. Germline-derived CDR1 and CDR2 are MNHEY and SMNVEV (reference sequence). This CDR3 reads CASSRDRGSNEQFF. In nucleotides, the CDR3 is TGTGCCAGCAGTCGGGACAGGGGATCAAATGAGCAGTTCTTC.

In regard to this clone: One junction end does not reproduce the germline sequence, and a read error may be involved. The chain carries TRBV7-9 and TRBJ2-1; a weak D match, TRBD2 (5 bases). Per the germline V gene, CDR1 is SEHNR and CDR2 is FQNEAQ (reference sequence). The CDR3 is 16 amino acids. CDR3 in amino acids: CSSSFGGGSSYNEQFF. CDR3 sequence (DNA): TGTTCCAGCAGCTTTGGCGGAGGATCCTCCTACAATGAGCAGTTCTTC.

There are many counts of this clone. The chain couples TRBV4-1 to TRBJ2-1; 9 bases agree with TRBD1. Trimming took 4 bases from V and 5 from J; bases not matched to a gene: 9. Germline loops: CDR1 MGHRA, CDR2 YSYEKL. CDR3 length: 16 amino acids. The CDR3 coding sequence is TGCGCCAGCAGCCCAGCCGGGACAGGGCGAAACAATGAGCAGTTCTTC. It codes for CASSPAGTGRNNEQFF.

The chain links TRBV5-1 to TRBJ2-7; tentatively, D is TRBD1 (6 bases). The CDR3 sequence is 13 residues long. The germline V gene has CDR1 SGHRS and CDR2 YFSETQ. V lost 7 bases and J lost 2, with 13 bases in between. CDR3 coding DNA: TGCGCCAGCGGATGGACAGCTCCCTACGAGCAGTACTTC. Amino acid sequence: CASGWTAPYEQYF.

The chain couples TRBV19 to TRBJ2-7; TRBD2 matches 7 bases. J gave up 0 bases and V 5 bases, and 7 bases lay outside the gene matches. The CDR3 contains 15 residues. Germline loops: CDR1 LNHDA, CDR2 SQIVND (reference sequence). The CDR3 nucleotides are TGTGCCAGTAGTCCCGGGACTACTCCCTCCTACGAGCAGTACTTC. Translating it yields CASSPGTTPSYEQYF.

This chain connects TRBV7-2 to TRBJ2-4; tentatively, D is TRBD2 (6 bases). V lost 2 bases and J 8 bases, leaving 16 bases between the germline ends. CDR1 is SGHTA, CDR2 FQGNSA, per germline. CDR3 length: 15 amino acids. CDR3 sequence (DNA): TGTGCCAGCAGCTTATTGGCAGGGTCGGGGGACATTCAGTACTTC. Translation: CASSLLAGSGDIQYF. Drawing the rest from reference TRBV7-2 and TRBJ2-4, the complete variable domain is GAGVSQSPSNKVTEKGKDVELRCDPISGHTALYWYRQSLGQGLEFLIYFQGNSAPDKSGLPSDRFSAERTGGSVSTLTIQRTQQEDSAVYLCASSLLAGSGDIQYFGAGTRLSVL.

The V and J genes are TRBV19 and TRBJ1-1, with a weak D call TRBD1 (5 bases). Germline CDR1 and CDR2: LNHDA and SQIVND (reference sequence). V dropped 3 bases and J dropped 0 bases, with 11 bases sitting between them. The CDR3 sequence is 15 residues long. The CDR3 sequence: CASSISPRVNTEAFF. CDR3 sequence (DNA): TGTGCCAGTAGTATCTCCCCCAGGGTGAACACTGAAGCTTTCTTT.

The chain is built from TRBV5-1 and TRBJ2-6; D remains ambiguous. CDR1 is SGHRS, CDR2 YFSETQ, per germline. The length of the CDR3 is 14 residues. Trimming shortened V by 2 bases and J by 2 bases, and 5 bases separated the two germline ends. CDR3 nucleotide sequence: TGCGCCAGCAGCTTCCCGGCTGGGGCCAACGTCCTGACTTTC. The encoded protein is CASSFPAGANVLTF.

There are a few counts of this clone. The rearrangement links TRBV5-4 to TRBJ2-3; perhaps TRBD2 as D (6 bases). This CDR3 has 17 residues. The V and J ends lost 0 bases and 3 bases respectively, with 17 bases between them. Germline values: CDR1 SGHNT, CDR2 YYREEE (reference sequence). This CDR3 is CASSLAGFGAGTDTQYF. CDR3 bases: TGTGCCAGCAGCTTGGCTGGGTTCGGGGCGGGGACAGATACGCAGTATTTT.

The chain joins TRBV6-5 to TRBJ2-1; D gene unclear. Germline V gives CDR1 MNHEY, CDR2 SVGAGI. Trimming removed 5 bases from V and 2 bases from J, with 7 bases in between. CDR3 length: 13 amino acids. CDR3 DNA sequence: TGTGCCAGCAGTGCGACTCCCTACAATGAGCAGTTCTTC. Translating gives CASSATPYNEQFF.

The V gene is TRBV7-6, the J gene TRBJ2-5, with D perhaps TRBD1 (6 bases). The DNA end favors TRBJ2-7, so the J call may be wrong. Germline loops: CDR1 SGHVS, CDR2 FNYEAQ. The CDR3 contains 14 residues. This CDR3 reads CASSLKTGPYEQYF. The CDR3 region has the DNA TGTGCCAGCAGCTTGAAAACAGGGCCCTACGAGCAGTACTTC.

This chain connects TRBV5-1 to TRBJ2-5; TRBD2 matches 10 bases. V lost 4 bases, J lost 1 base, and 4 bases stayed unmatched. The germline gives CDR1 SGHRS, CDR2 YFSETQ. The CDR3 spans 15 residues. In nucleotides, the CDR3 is TGCGCCAGCAGCCCCCGGACTAGCGGCCAAGAGACCCAGTACTTC. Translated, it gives CASSPRTSGQETQYF. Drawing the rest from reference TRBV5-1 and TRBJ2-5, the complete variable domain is KAGVTQTPRYLIKTRGQQVTLSCSPISGHRSVSWYQQTPGQGLQFLFEYFSETQRNKGNFPGRFSGRQFSNSRSEMNVSTLELGDSALYLCASSPRTSGQETQYFGPGTRLLVL.

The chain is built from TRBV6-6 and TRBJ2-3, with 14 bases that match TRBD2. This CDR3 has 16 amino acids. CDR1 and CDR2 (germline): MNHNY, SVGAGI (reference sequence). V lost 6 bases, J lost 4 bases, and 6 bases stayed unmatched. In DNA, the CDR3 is TGTGCCAGCAGGCCGACTAGCGGGGGGGATGCAGATACGCAGTATTTT. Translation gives CASRPTSGGDADTQYF.

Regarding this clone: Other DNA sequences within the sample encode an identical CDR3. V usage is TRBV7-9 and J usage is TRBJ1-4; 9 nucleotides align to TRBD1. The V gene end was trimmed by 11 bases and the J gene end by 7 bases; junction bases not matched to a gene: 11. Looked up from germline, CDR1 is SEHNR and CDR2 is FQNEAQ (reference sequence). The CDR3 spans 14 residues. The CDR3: CAPGGDRVTEKLFF. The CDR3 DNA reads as TGTGCCCCAGGTGGGGACAGGGTAACTGAAAAACTGTTTTTT.

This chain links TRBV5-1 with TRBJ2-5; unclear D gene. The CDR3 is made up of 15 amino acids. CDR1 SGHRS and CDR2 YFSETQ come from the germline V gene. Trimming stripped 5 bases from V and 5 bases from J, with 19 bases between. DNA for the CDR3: TGCGCCAGCAGGCCAGACACTCCTCCTGGGGAGACCCAGTACTTC. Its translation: CASRPDTPPGETQYF.

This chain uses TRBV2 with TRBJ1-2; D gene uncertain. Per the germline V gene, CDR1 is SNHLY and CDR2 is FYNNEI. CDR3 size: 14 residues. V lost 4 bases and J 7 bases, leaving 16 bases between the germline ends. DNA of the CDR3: TGTGCCAGCAGTGGGACCGCGGGCGGGTTTGGCTACACCTTC. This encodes CASSGTAGGFGYTF. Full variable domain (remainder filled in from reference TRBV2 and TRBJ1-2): EPEVTQTPSHQVTQMGQEVILRCVPISNHLYFYWYRQILGQKVEFLVSFYNNEISEKSEIFDDQFSVERPDGSNFTLKIRSTKLEDSAMYFCASSGTAGGFGYTFGSGTRLTVV.

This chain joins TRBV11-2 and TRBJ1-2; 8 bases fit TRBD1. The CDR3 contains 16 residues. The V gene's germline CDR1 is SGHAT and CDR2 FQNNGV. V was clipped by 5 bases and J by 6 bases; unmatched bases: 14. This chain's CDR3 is CASSRWTGKGKDGYTF. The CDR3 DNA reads TGTGCCAGCAGCCGATGGACAGGGAAAGGGAAGGATGGCTACACCTTC.

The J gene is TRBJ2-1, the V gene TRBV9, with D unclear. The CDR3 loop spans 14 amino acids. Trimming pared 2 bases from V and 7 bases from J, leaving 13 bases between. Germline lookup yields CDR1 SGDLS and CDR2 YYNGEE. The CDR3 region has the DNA TGTGCCAGCAGCGTCGACCTAGACTCTAATGAGCAGTTCTTC. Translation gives CASSVDLDSNEQFF.

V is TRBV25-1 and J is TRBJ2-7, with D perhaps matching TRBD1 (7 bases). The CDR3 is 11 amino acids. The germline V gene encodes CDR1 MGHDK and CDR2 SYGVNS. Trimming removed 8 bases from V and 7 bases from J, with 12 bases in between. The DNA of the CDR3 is TGTGCCAGCCAGGGGGGTTTTGAGCAGTACTTC. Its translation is CASQGGFEQYF.

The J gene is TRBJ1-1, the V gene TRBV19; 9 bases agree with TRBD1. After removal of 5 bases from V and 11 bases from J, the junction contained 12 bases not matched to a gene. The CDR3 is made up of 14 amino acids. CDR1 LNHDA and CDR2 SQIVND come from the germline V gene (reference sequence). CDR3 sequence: CASSEPGQGLAAFF. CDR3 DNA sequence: TGTGCCAGTAGTGAACCGGGACAGGGTCTAGCGGCTTTCTTT.

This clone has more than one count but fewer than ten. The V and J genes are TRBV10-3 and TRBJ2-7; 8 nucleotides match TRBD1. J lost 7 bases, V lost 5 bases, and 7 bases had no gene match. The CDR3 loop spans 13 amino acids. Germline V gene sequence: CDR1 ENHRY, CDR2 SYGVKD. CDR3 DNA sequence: TGTGCCATCAGTCCGGGACAGGAGAGGGAGCAGTACTTC. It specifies CAISPGQEREQYF.

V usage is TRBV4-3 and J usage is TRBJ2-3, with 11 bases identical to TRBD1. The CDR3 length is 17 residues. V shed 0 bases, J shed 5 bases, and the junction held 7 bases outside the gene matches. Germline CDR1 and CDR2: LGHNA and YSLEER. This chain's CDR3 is CASSQDYRDRGVDTQYF. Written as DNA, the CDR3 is TGCGCCAGCAGCCAAGATTATAGGGACAGGGGGGTAGATACGCAGTATTTT.

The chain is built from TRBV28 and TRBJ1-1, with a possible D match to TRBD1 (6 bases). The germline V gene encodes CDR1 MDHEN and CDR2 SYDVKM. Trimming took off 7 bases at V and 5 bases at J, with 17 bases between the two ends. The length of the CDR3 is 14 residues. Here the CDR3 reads CASTGSGARTEAFF. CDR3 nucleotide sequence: TGTGCCAGCACCGGGTCAGGGGCCCGGACTGAAGCTTTCTTT.

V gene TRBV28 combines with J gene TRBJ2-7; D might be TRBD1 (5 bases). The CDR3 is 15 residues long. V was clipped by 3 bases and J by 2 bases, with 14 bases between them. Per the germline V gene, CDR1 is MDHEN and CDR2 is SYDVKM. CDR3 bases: TGTGCCAGCAGTTTCGTTGGGGCAGTCCCCTACGAGCAGTACTTC. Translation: CASSFVGAVPYEQYF.